These 10 T cell receptor beta chains came from one sample sequenced in a study of Graves' ophthalmopathy and Graves' hyperthyroidism. Transcripts of RNA were the source for amplifying TCR beta CDR3 regions. HTBI-primed RT-PCR formed the first round, and a multiplex PCR formed the second. A single record per CDR3 protein comes from TCRdb applying MiXCR to the multiplex PCR reads. This sample has some 380,000 distinct CDR3 sequences, with 15% found just once. The sample taken for sequencing was peripheral blood. Source of these receptors: a woman younger than 30 with stable Graves' hyperthyroidism.

This clonotype has just a few counts. J is TRBJ2-2 and V is TRBV5-1; D unresolved. Germline V gene data show CDR1 as SGHRS and CDR2 as YFSETQ. The CDR3 has 14 residues. V was shortened by 0 bases and J by 6 bases, with 9 bases between the two germline ends. The CDR3 loop is CASSLGPVAGELFF. The CDR3 bases are TGCGCCAGCAGCTTGGGACCAGTAGCCGGGGAGCTGTTTTTT.

This clonotype came up many times. This chain joins TRBV11-3 and TRBJ1-1; the D is unclear. Germline values: CDR1 SGHNT, CDR2 YENEEA. With 2 bases removed from V and 8 bases from J, the gap between germline ends came to 6 bases. The CDR3 totals 11 residues. DNA of the CDR3: TGTGCCAGCAGCTTATTCGACGAAGCTTTCTTT. The encoded protein is CASSLFDEAFF. Supplemented by reference TRBV11-3 and TRBJ1-1, the full variable domain reads EAGVVQSPRYKIIEKKQPVAFWCNPISGHNTLYWYLQNLGQGPELLIRYENEEAVDDSQLPKDRFSAERLKGVDSTLKIQPAELGDSAVYLCASSLFDEAFFGQGTRLTVV.

This clonotype was counted many times. The chain recombines TRBV19 with TRBJ1-2; D is undetermined. V was cut by 9 bases and J by 2 bases, with 10 bases left in between. The germline CDR1 and CDR2 sequences are LNHDA and SQIVND (reference sequence). The CDR3 loop spans 12 amino acids. The CDR3 region is CASSRTNYGYTF. The CDR3 nucleotides read TGTGCCAGCAGCCGGACCAACTATGGCTACACCTTC.

This clonotype was picked up a small number of times. The genes are TRBV7-9 and TRBJ1-2; no clear D. Germline lookup yields CDR1 SEHNR and CDR2 FQNEAQ (reference sequence). V lost 8 bases to trimming and J lost 7 bases, with 23 bases between them. This CDR3 has 15 residues. The CDR3 reads CASCLGSLSGVGYTF. CDR3 in DNA: TGTGCCAGCTGCCTCGGATCTCTGAGCGGGGTTGGCTACACCTTC.

This clonotype came up once. The chain has TRBV6-1 and TRBJ2-7, with D perhaps TRBD2 (5 bases). Trimming pared 6 bases from V and 5 bases from J, leaving 17 bases between. This CDR3 has 14 residues. The germline gives CDR1 MNHNS, CDR2 SASEGT. CDR3 bases: TGTGCCAGCAGACTAACTAGTACCGGAGACGAGCAGTACTTC. Its translation is CASRLTSTGDEQYF.

This clonotype has at least ten counts. CDR3 coding DNA: TGTGCCAGCAGTCGAATCTTCCGACAGGGGGACTATGGCTACACCTTC. Its translation: CASSRIFRQGDYGYTF. This sequence joins TRBV12-3 or TRBV12-4 and TRBJ1-2; 9 positions match TRBD1. V was pared by 5 bases and J by 3 bases, with 10 bases of the junction left unmatched. This CDR3 has 16 residues.

This clonotype has ten or more counts. This chain joins TRBV5-1 and TRBJ2-7; D possibly corresponds to TRBD2 (5 bases). V lost 3 bases to trimming and J lost 1 base, with 11 bases between them. The CDR3 is 14 residues long. Germline CDR1 SGHRS, CDR2 YFSETQ. The CDR3 sequence: CASSSPEGSYEQYF. The CDR3 region has the DNA TGCGCCAGCAGCTCGCCAGAGGGTTCCTACGAGCAGTACTTC.

J is TRBJ2-7 and V is TRBV3-1; TRBD2 is a possible D gene (5 bases). V was shortened by 0 bases and J by 7 bases, with 19 bases between the two germline ends. This CDR3 is 16 amino acids long. The germline gives CDR1 LGHDT, CDR2 YNNKEL (reference sequence). CDR3 DNA: TGTGCCAGCAGCCAAGATAGGGAGCGGCGGACTTTGGAGCAGTACTTC. This encodes CASSQDRERRTLEQYF.

This clonotype was counted ten times or more. The rearrangement joins TRBV2 to TRBJ1-2; perhaps TRBD1 as D (5 bases). V was cut by 7 bases and J by 7 bases, with 13 bases left in between. Germline V CDR1 and CDR2: SNHLY, FYNNEI. The CDR3 covers 12 residues. This CDR3 is CASTYGGVGYTF. The DNA of the CDR3 is TGTGCCAGCACCTACGGGGGGGTTGGCTACACCTTC.

Ten or more counts support this clonotype. The V gene is TRBV7-9, the J gene TRBJ1-2; D may be TRBD1 (6 bases). CDR3 length equals 13 residues. Germline CDR1 is SEHNR and CDR2 is FQNEAQ (reference sequence). V lost 3 bases, J lost 5 bases, and 10 bases lay in between. The CDR3 spells CASSFEGGYGYTF. Written as DNA, the CDR3 is TGTGCCAGCAGCTTTGAAGGGGGGTATGGCTACACCTTC.